This entry lists 15 T cell receptor beta chains sequenced from one sample in a study of T cells after yellow fever vaccination. TCRdb processed the 5' RACE reads anew with MiXCR; each CDR3 protein has one entry. The sample lists about 320,000 distinct CDR3 sequences; around 6.8% were seen once. The sequencing here drew on PBMCs, taken roughly 46 days after the first yellow fever vaccination. These receptors were taken from a man aged 18 to 29 who received the YFV17D yellow fever vaccine.

This clonotype appeared a few times. V and J are TRBV21-1 and TRBJ1-4. TRBV21-1 counts as a pseudogene. The CDR3 extends over 16 amino acids. CDR3 region: CASSERKGLRDEKLFF. DNA of the CDR3: TGTGCCAGCAGCGAACGAAAGGGGCTGCGGGATGAAAAACTGTTTTTT.

This clonotype was found a few times. The chain joins TRBV20-1 to TRBJ2-7; 7 nucleotides match TRBD2. CDR3 length equals 15 residues. Germline lookup yields CDR1 DFQATT and CDR2 SNEGSKA (reference sequence). The J segment lost 5 bases and the V segment lost 2 bases, leaving 12 bases of the junction unmatched. CDR3: CSARRPQGGLDEQYF. The CDR3 DNA is TGCAGTGCTAGACGACCCCAGGGAGGGCTAGACGAGCAGTACTTC.

The rearrangement links TRBV4-1 to TRBJ1-2, with D unresolved. CDR1 is MGHRA and CDR2 is YSYEKL in the germline V gene. This CDR3 comprises 14 residues. V dropped 0 bases and J dropped 2 bases, with 7 bases sitting between them. Written as DNA, the CDR3 is TGCGCCAGCAGCCAAGATCGGGAAAACTATGGCTACACCTTC. This encodes CASSQDRENYGYTF.

This clonotype showed up many times. The chain joins TRBV7-2 to TRBJ2-1, with 14 positions matching TRBD2. Germline CDR1 and CDR2: SGHTA and FQGNSA. CDR3 length: 14 residues. V lost 5 bases to trimming and J lost 7 bases; unmatched junction nucleotides: 1. This CDR3 is CASSRTSGGNEQFF. In nucleotides, the CDR3 is TGTGCCAGCAGCAGGACTAGCGGGGGGAATGAGCAGTTCTTC.

This clonotype was recorded a few times. The chain has TRBV27 and TRBJ2-7; a possible D gene is TRBD1 (5 bases). The length of the CDR3 is 13 residues. Trimming took off 5 bases at V and 5 bases at J, with 13 bases between the two ends. CDR1 and CDR2 from the germline V gene are MNHEY and SMNVEV (reference sequence). Here the CDR3 DNA reads TGTGCCAGCAGTGCAAGCCAGGGTAACGAGCAGTACTTC. Translating gives CASSASQGNEQYF.

This clonotype was seen at least ten times. The chain recombines TRBV5-1 with TRBJ2-5, with TRBD1 matching over 9 bases. The germline gives CDR1 SGHRS, CDR2 YFSETQ. The V gene end was trimmed by 3 bases and the J gene end by 4 bases; junction bases not matched to a gene: 7. The CDR3 is made up of 15 amino acids. The CDR3 coding sequence is TGCGCCAGCAGCTGGAGGACAGGGGATCGAGAGACCCAGTACTTC. Its protein is CASSWRTGDRETQYF.

The sample holds many counts of this clonotype. This chain uses TRBV11-2 with TRBJ1-6; no firm D call. This CDR3 has 15 amino acids. V was shortened by 2 bases and J by 13 bases, with 18 bases between the two germline ends. CDR1 is SGHAT and CDR2 is FQNNGV in the germline V gene. The CDR3 nucleotides read TGTGCCAGCAGCTTATCGTTGGAGGGTTATCGGCCCCTCCACTTT. It codes for CASSLSLEGYRPLHF.

This clonotype was seen a handful of times. The V and J genes are TRBV7-2 and TRBJ2-1, with D possibly TRBD2 on 7 matching bases. The germline gives CDR1 SGHTA, CDR2 FQGNSA. This CDR3 is built from 15 residues. With 7 bases removed from V and 4 bases from J, the gap between germline ends came to 17 bases. The CDR3: CASTPGGRAYNEQFF. As DNA, the CDR3 is TGTGCCAGCACCCCGGGGGGCAGGGCATACAATGAGCAGTTCTTC.

This clonotype has a count of ten or more. This rearrangement joins TRBV7-9 to TRBJ1-1; 7 bases match TRBD1. Trimming cost V 4 bases and J 1 base; bases outside gene matches: 3. There are 14 residues in the CDR3. Germline V gives CDR1 SEHNR, CDR2 FQNEAQ (reference sequence). The CDR3 sequence: CASSYRGENTEAFF. For the CDR3, the DNA is TGTGCCAGCAGCTACAGGGGTGAGAACACTGAAGCTTTCTTT.

This clonotype was observed many times. The V gene is TRBV4-2, the J gene TRBJ2-5; D is perhaps TRBD2 (6 bases). The CDR3 runs 15 residues. Trimming shortened V by 7 bases and J by 1 base, and 16 bases separated the two germline ends. Germline V lookup: CDR1 LGHNA, CDR2 YNFKEQ. CDR3 DNA: TGTGCCAGCAACCCGGGCGGAGGGTCCCAAGAGACCCAGTACTTC. It is translated as CASNPGGGSQETQYF.

This clonotype appeared a few times. The chain uses TRBV7-9 and TRBJ1-1, with D possibly TRBD1 on 5 matching bases. This CDR3 has 17 residues. Germline CDR1 SEHNR, CDR2 FQNEAQ (reference sequence). V shed 2 bases and J shed 0 bases, with 16 bases lying between them. The CDR3 DNA sequence: TGTGCCAGCAGCTTAATGCAGGGAACCTCCTTGAACACTGAAGCTTTCTTT. Translating gives CASSLMQGTSLNTEAFF.

This clonotype came up a few times. The chain combines TRBV29-1 with TRBJ1-2; possibly TRBD1 for D (6 bases). Germline CDR1 and CDR2: SQVTM and ANQGSEA. The CDR3 runs 14 residues. Between the trimmed V and J ends, which lost 5 bases and 0 bases, there was a span of 13 bases. For the CDR3, the DNA is TGCAGCGTTTCGGGGGCGATCTCTAACTATGGCTACACCTTC. The encoded protein is CSVSGAISNYGYTF. Complete variable domain (other parts from reference TRBV29-1 and TRBJ1-2): SAVISQKPSRDICQRGTSLTIQCQVDSQVTMMFWYRQQPGQSLTLIATANQGSEATYESGFVIDKFPISRPNLTFSTLTVSNMSPEDSSIYLCSVSGAISNYGYTFGSGTRLTVV.

This clonotype was found a few times. The chain couples TRBV11-2 to TRBJ1-1; 7 bases match TRBD1. J gave up 6 bases and V 5 bases, and 9 bases lay outside the gene matches. This CDR3 has 14 amino acids. Germline V lookup: CDR1 SGHAT, CDR2 FQNNGV. CDR3 in amino acids: CASSRRQGRPEAFF. CDR3 in DNA: TGTGCCAGCAGCCGCCGACAGGGTAGGCCTGAAGCTTTCTTT.

This clonotype was seen a few times. DNA of the CDR3: TGTGCCAGCAGCTTAGTTTCTAGCGGGTCCGAGCAGTACTTC. This translates into CASSLVSSGSEQYF. The V call is TRBV7-2, the J call TRBJ2-7, with TRBD2 identical over 8 bases. CDR1 and CDR2 (germline): SGHTA, FQGNSA. The CDR3 sequence is 14 residues long. The ends lost 1 base at V and 6 bases at J; junction bases unmatched: 5.

This clonotype was picked up many times. This chain uses TRBV20-1 with TRBJ2-2; D is undetermined. CDR3 length: 13 residues. Germline V gene data show CDR1 as DFQATT and CDR2 as SNEGSKA (reference sequence). The V end lost 3 bases, the J end lost 5 bases, and 10 bases lay between the germline ends. The CDR3 here is CSARVGWTGELFF. In DNA, the CDR3 is TGCAGTGCTAGGGTTGGATGGACCGGGGAGCTGTTTTTT.